This TCR beta chain stems from a study of blood T cell repertoires in COVID-19. Study-wide background: Both acute and convalescent COVID-19 samples were obtained from the United States, Italy and Spain.

J gave up 6 bases and V 2 bases, and 3 bases lay outside the gene matches. Germline values: CDR1 SGHKS, CDR2 YYEKEE (reference sequence). This CDR3 has 14 residues. On this clone itself: This same CDR3 is encoded by further DNA sequences in the sample.

Some clones are missing from TCRdb's copy, which holds only in-frame ones; the method was immunoSEQ multiplex PCR. The table records roughly 420,000 clones, roughly 90% of them present only once. The TCR was taken from a woman in her twenties or thirties with acute COVID-19. Sequenced: PBMCs or T cells enriched from blood (not recorded which). The chain links TRBV5-5 to TRBJ1-5; 9 bases fit TRBD1. The CDR3 loop is CASSLGQGPQPQHF. CDR3 nucleotides: TGTGCCAGCAGCTTAGGACAGGGGCCTCAGCCCCAGCATTTT.